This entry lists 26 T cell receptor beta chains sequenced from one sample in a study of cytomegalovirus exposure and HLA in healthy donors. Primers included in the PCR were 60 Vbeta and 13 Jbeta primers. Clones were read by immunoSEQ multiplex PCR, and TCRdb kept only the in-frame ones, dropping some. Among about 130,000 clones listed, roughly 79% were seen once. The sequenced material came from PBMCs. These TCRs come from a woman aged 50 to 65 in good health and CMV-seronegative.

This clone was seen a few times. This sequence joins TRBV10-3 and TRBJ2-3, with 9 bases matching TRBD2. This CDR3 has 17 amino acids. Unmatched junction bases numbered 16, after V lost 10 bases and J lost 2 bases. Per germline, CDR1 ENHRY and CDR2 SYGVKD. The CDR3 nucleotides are TGTGCCACGCTCGGGACAGCGGCGGGAGGGCTCACAGATACGCAGTATTTT. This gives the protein CATLGTAAGGLTDTQYF.

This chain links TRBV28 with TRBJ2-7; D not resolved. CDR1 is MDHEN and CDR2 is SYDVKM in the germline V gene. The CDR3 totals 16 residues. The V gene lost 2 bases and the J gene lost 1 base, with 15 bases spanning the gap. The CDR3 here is CASSLSGPEHSYEQYV. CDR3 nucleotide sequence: TGTGCCAGCAGTTTAAGTGGGCCAGAGCATTCCTACGAGCAGTACGTC.

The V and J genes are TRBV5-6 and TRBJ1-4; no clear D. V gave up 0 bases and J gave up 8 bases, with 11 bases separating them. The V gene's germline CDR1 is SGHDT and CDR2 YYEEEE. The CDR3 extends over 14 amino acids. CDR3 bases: TGTGCCAGCAGCTTGGTTCAGGTCAGAGAAAAACTGTTTTTT. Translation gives CASSLVQVREKLFF. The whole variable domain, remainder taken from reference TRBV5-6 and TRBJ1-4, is DAGVTQSPTHLIKTRGQQVTLRCSPKSGHDTVSWYQQALGQGPQFIFQYYEEEERQRGNFPDRFSGHQFPNYSSELNVNALLLGDSALYLCASSLVQVREKLFFGSGTQLSVL.

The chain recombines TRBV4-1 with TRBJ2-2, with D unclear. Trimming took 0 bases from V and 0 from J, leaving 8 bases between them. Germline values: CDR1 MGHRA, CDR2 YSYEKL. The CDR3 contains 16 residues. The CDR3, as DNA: TGCGCCAGCAGCCAAGAGATGGCAGCGAACACCGGGGAGCTGTTTTTT. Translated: CASSQEMAANTGELFF.

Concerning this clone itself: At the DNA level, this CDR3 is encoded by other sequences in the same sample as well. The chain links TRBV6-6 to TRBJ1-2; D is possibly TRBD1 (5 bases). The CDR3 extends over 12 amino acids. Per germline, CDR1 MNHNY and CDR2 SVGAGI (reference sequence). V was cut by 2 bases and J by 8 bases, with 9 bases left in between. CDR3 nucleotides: TGTGCCAGCAGTTACCTGGAGGGGGGCTACACCTTC. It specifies CASSYLEGGYTF.

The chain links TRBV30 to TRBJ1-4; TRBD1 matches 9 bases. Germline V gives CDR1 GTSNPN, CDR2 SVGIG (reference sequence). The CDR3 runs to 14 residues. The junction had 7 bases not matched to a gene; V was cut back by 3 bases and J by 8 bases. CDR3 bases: TGTGCCTGGAGGTTGACAGGGGGTACGGAAAAACTGTTTTTT. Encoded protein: CAWRLTGGTEKLFF.

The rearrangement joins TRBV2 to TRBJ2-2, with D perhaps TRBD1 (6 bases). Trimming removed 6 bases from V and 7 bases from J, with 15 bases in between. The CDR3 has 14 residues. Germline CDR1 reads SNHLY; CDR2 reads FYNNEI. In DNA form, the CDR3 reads TGTGCCAGCAGCGCCCCACAGGGTAACGGGGAGCTGTTTTTT. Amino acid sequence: CASSAPQGNGELFF.

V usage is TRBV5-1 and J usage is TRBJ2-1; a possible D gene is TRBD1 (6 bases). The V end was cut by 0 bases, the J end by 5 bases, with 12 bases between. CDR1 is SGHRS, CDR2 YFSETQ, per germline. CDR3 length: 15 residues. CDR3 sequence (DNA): TGCGCCAGCAGCTTGGAACAGGGTGTCGACAATGAGCAGTTCTTC. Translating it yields CASSLEQGVDNEQFF.

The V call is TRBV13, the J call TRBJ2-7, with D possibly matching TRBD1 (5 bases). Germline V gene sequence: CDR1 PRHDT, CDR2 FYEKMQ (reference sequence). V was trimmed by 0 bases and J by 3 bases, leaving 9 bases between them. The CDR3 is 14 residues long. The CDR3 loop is CASSLGRVGYEQYF. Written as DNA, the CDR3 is TGTGCCAGCAGCTTAGGCAGGGTAGGCTACGAGCAGTACTTC.

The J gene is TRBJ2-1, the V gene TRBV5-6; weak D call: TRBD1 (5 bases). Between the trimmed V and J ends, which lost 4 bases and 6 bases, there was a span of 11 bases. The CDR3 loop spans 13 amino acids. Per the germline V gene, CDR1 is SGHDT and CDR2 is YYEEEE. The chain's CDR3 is CASSPGFSNEQFF. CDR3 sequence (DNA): TGTGCCAGCAGCCCAGGGTTCAGCAATGAGCAGTTCTTC. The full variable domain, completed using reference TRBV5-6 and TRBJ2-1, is DAGVTQSPTHLIKTRGQQVTLRCSPKSGHDTVSWYQQALGQGPQFIFQYYEEEERQRGNFPDRFSGHQFPNYSSELNVNALLLGDSALYLCASSPGFSNEQFFGPGTRLTVL.

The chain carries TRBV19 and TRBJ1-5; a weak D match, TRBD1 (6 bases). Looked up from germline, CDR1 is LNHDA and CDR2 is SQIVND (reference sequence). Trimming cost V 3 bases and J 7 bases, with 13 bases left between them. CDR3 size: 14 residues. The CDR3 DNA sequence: TGTGCCAGTAGTATGAGCAGGGGCGACCAGCCCCAGCATTTT. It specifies CASSMSRGDQPQHF.

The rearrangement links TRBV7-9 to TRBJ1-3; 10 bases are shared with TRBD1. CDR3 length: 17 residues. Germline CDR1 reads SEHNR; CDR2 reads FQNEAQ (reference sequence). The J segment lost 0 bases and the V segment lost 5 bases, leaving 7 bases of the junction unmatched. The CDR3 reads CASSPGQGVISGNTIYF. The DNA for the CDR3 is TGTGCCAGCAGCCCAGGACAGGGGGTAATCTCTGGAAACACCATATATTTT.

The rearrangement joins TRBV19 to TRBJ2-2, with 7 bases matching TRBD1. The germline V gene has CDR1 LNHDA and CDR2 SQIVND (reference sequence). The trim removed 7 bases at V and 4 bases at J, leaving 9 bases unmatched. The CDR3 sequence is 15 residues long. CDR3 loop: CASTTDRETTGELFF. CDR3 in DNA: TGTGCCAGTACCACAGACAGGGAGACCACCGGGGAGCTGTTTTTT.

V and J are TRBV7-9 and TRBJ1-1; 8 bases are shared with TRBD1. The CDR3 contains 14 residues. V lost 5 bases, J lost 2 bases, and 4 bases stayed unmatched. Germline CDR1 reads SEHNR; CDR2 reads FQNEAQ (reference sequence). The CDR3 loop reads CASSRGQGNTEAFF. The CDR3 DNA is TGTGCCAGCAGCCGCGGACAGGGCAACACTGAAGCTTTCTTT. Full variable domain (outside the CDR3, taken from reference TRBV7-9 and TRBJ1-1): DTGVSQNPRHKITKRGQNVTFRCDPISEHNRLYWYRQTLGQGPEFLTYFQNEAQLEKSRLLSDRFSAERPKGSFSTLEIQRTEQGDSAMYLCASSRGQGNTEAFFGQGTRLTVV.

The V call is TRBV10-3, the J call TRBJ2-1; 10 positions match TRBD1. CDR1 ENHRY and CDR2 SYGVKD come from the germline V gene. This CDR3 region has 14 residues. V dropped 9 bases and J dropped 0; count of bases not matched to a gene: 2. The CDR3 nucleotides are TGTGCCATAGGACAGGGGGGCTCCTACAATGAGCAGTTCTTC. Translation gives CAIGQGGSYNEQFF.

The DNA of the CDR3 is TGTGCCAGCAGCTGGGGGGGTCCCAGCTCCTACAATGAGCAGTTCTTC. Its translation is CASSWGGPSSYNEQFF. V is TRBV5-6 and J is TRBJ2-1; 7 nucleotides match TRBD2. V was pared by 3 bases and J by 0 bases, with 6 bases of the junction left unmatched. The germline V gene encodes CDR1 SGHDT and CDR2 YYEEEE. This CDR3 comprises 16 residues. The full variable domain, its missing parts supplied by reference TRBV5-6 and TRBJ2-1, is DAGVTQSPTHLIKTRGQQVTLRCSPKSGHDTVSWYQQALGQGPQFIFQYYEEEERQRGNFPDRFSGHQFPNYSSELNVNALLLGDSALYLCASSWGGPSSYNEQFFGPGTRLTVL.

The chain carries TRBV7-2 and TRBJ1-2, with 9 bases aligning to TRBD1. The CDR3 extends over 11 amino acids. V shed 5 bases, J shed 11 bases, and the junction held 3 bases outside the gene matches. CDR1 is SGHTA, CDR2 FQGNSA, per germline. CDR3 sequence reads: CASSLGQGYTF. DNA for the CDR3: TGTGCCAGCAGCCTCGGACAGGGGTACACCTTC.

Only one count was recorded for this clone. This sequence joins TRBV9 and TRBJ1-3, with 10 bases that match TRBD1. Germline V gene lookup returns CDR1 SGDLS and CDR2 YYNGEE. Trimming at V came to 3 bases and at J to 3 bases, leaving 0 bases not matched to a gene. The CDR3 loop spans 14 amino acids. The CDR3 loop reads CASSGTGGGNTIYF. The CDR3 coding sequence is TGTGCCAGCAGCGGGACAGGGGGTGGAAACACCATATATTTT.

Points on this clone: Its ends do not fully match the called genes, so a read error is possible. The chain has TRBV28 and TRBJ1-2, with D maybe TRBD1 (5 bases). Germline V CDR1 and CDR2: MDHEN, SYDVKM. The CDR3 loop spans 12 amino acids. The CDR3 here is CASSSPVKGSFF. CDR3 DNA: TGTGCCAGCAGTTCGCCGGTGAAGGGGTCCTTCTTC.

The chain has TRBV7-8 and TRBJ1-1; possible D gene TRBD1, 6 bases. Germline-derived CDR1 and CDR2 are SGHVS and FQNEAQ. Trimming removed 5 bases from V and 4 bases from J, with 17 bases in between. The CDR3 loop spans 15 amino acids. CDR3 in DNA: TGTGCCAGCAGCCCGAGAACAGGGCTAGGCACTGAAGCTTTCTTT. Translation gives CASSPRTGLGTEAFF.

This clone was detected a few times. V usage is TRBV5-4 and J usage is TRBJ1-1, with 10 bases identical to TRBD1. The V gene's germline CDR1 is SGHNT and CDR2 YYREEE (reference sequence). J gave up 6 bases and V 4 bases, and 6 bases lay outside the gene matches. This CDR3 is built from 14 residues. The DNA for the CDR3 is TGTGCCAGCAGCGTGGGACAGGGGCGGGCTGAAGCTTTCTTT. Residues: CASSVGQGRAEAFF. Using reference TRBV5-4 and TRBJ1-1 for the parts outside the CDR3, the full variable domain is ETGVTQSPTHLIKTRGQQVTLRCSSQSGHNTVSWYQQALGQGPQFIFQYYREEENGRGNFPPRFSGLQFPNYSSELNVNALELDDSALYLCASSVGQGRAEAFFGQGTRLTVV.

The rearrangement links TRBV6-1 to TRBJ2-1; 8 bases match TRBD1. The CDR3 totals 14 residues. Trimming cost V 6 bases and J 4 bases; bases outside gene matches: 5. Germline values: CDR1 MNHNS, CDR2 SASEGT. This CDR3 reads CASRSDRGYNEQFF. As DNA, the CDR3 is TGTGCCAGCAGATCTGACAGGGGATACAATGAGCAGTTCTTC.

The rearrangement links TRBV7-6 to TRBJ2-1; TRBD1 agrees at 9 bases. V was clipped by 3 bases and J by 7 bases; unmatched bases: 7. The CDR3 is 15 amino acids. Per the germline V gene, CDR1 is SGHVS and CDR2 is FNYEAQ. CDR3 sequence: CASSFRGQGWNEQFF. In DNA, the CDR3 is TGTGCCAGCAGCTTCAGGGGACAGGGATGGAATGAGCAGTTCTTC. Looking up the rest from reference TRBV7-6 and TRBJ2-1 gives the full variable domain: GAGVSQSPRYKVTKRGQDVALRCDPISGHVSLYWYRQALGQGPEFLTYFNYEAQQDKSGLPNDRFSAERPEGSISTLTIQRTEQRDSAMYRCASSFRGQGWNEQFFGPGTRLTVL.

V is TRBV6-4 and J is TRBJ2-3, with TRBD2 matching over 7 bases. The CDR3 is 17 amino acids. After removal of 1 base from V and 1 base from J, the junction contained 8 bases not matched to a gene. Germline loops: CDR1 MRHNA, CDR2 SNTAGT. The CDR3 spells CASSDLLLAPGTDTQYF. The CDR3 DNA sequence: TGTGCCAGCAGTGACTTATTACTAGCGCCAGGCACAGATACGCAGTATTTT.

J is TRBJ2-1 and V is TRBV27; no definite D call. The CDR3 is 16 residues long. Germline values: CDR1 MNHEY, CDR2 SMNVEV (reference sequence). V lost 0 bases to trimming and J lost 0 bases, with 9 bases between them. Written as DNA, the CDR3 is TGTGCCAGCAGTTTATCGCCGAGGAGCTCCTACAATGAGCAGTTCTTC. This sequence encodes CASSLSPRSSYNEQFF.

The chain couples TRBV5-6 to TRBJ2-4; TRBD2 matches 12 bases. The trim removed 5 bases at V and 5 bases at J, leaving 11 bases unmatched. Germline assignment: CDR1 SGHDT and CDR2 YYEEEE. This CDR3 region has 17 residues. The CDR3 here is CASSPGTSGWGQNIQYF. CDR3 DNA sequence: TGTGCCAGCAGTCCCGGGACTAGCGGGTGGGGCCAAAACATTCAGTACTTC.